The present T cell receptor beta chain was sequenced within a study of CD8 T cells in ankylosing spondylitis. Study findings and constraints: CD8+ by phenotype, disease-linked clones were relatively rare in peripheral blood. From matched ankylosing spondylitis synovial fluid, disease-linked clones were reportedly recovered at significantly enriched levels.

TCRdb reprocessed the 5' RACE reads via MiXCR and lists one record per CDR3 protein. The repertoire includes 150,000 to 200,000 distinct CDR3 sequences, about 9.9% of them detected once, and just under 30% sits in the top ten. This clonotype has only a few counts. Its antigen is as yet unknown. Germline-derived CDR1 and CDR2 are LNHDA and SQIVND (reference sequence). This CDR3 is built from 15 residues. V was pared by 0 bases and J by 2 bases, with 11 bases between. This TCR was recovered from a male donor with ankylosing spondylitis or in good health (not recorded which). The V and J genes are TRBV19 and TRBJ2-7, with no clear D. Sequenced sample: blood, either unsorted or a sorted T cell fraction (not recorded which). CDR3 residues: CASSIEGGLTYEQYF. The CDR3 DNA sequence: TGTGCCAGTAGTATAGAAGGCGGATTGACCTACGAGCAGTACTTC.